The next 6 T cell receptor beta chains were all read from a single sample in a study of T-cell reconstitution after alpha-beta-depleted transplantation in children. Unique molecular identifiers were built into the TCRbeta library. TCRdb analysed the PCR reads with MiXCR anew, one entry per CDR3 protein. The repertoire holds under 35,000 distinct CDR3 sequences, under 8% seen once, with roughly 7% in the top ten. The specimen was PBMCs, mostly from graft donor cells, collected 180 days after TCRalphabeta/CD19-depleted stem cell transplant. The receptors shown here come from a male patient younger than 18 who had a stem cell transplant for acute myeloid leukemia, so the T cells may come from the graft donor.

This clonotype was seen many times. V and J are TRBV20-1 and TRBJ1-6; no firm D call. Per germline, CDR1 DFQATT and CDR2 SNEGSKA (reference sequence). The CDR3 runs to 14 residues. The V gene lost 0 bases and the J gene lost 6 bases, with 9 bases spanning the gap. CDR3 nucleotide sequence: TGCAGTGCTAGAGAGCGGGTTTCTAATTCACCCCTCCACTTT. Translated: CSARERVSNSPLHF.

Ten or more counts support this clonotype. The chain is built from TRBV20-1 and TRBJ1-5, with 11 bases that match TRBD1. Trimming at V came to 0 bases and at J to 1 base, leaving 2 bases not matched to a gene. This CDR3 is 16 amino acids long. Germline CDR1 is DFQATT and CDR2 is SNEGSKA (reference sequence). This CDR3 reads CSARDGQGASNQPQHF. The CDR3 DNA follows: TGCAGTGCTAGAGACGGACAGGGGGCAAGCAATCAGCCCCAGCATTTT.

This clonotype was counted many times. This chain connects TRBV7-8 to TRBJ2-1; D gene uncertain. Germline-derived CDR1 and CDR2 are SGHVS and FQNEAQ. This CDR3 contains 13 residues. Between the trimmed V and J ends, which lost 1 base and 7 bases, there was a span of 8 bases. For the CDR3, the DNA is TGTGCCAGCAGCTTAGTAAGGGTGAATGAGCAGTTCTTC. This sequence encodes CASSLVRVNEQFF.

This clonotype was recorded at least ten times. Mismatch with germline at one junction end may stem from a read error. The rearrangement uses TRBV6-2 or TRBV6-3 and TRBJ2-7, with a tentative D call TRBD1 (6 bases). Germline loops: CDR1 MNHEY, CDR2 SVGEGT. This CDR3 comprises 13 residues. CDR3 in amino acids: CASSTAVSTGWDF. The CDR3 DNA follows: TGTGCCAGCAGTACGGCTGTCTCTACAGGGTGGGACTTC.

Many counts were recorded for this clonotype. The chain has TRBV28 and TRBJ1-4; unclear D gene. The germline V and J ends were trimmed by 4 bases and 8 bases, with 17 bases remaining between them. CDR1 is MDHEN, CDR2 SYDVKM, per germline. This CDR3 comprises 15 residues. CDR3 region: CASSYFTAADEKLFF. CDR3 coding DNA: TGTGCCAGCAGTTACTTCACCGCCGCGGACGAAAAACTGTTTTTT. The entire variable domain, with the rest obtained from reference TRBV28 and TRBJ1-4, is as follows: DVKVTQSSRYLVKRTGEKVFLECVQDMDHENMFWYRQDPGLGLRLIYFSYDVKMKEKGDIPEGYSVSREKKERFSLILESASTNQTSMYLCASSYFTAADEKLFFGSGTQLSVL.

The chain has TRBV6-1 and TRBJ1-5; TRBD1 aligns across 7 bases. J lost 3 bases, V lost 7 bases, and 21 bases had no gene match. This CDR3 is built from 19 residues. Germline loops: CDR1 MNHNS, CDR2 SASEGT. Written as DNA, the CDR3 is TGTGCCAGCAAAGGACCCACGGCCAGGGGGAATGGAGACAATCAGCCCCAGCATTTT. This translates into CASKGPTARGNGDNQPQHF.